This T cell receptor (beta chain) originates from a study of OX40 agonist ivuxolimab in advanced cancers. Looking at the study overall: It was ivuxolimab, an agonistic anti-OX40 (CD134) antibody, that patients were treated with. Patients received ivuxolimab, an intravenous treatment, every 2 weeks at 0.01 to 10 mg/kg.

Using immunoSEQ multiplex PCR, the repertoire was profiled, and TCRdb retains in-frame clones only, with some absent. The data contain around 57,000 clones, around 86% of them seen just once; the ten biggest clones take up approximately 1.2%. The CDR3 consists of 15 residues. V was trimmed by 5 bases and J by 2 bases, leaving 10 bases between them. Germline V gives CDR1 MDHEN, CDR2 SYDVKM. The specimen was CD4+ or CD8+ T cells sorted from blood, collected in a trial of the OX40 agonist ivuxolimab. This TCR derives from an adult with an advanced solid tumor such as melanoma, head and neck, liver or kidney cancer. This chain links TRBV28 with TRBJ2-6, with a tentative D call TRBD1 (6 bases). CDR3 bases: TGTGCCAGCAGTCCACAGGGAACTGGGGCCAACGTCCTGACTTTC. Protein sequence: CASSPQGTGANVLTF.